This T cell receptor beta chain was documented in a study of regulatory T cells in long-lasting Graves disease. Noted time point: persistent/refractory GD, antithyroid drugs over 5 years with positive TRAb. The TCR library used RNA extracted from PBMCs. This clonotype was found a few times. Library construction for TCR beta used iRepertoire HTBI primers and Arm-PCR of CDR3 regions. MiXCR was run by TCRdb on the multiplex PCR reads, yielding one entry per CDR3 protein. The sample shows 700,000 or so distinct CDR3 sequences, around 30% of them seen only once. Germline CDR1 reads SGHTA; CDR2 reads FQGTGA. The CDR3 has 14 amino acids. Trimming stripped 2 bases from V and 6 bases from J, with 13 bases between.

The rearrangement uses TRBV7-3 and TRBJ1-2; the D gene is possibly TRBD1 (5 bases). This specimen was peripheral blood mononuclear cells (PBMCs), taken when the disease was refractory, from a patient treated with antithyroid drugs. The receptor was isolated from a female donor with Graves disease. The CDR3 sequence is CASSLRGTEDGYTF. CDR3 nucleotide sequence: TGTGCCAGCAGCTTACGGGGGACGGAGGATGGCTACACCTTC.